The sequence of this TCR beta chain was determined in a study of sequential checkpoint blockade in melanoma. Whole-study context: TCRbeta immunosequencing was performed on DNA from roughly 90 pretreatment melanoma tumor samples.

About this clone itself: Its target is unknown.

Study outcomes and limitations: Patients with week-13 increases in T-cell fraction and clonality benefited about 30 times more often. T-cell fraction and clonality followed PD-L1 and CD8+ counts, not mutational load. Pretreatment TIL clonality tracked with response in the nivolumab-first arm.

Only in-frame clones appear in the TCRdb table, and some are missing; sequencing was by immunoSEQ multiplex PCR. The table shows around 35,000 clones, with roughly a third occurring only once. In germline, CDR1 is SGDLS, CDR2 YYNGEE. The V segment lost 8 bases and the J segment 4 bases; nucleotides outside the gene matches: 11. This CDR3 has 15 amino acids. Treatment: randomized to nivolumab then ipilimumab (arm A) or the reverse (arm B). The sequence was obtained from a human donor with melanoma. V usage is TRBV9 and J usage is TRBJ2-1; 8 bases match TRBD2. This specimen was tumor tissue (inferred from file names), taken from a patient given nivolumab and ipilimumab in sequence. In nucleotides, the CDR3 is TGTGCCAGTGGGCCCCCTAGCGGGTTGTACAATGAGCAGTTCTTC. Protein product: CASGPPSGLYNEQFF.